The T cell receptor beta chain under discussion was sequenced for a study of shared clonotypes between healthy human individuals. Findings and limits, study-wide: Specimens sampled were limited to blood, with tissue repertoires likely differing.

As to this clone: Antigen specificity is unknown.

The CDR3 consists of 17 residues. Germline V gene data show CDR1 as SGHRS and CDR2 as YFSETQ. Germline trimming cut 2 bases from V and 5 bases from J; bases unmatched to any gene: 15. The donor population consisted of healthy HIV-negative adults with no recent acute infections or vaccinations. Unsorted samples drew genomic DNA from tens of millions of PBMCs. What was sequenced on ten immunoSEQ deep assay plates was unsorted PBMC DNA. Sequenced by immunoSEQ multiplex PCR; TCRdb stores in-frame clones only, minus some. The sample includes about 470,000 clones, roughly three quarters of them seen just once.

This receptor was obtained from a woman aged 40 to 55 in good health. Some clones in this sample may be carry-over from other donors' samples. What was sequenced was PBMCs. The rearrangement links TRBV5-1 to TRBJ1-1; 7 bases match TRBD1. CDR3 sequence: CASSFSTGIGSGTEAFF. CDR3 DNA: TGCGCCAGCAGCTTCTCGACAGGGATAGGATCAGGGACTGAAGCTTTCTTT.